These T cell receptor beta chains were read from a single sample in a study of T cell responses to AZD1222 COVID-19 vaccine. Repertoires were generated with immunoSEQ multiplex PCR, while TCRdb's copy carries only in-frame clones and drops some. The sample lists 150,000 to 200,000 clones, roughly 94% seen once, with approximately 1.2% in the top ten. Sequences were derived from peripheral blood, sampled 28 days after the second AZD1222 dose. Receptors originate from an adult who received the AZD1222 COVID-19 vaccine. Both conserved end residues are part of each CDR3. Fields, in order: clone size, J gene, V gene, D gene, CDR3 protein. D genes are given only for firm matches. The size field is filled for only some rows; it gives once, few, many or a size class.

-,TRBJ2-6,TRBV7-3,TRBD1,CASSLEDRRFPSGANVLTF
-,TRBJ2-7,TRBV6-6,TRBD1,CASSYSGQGPSYEQYF
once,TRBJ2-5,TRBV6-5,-,CASRKLGLETQYF
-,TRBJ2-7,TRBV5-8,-,CASSLGPTYEQYF
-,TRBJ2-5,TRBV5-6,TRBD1,CASSSPHRGHQETQYF
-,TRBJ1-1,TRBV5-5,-,CASSSWGGTEAFF
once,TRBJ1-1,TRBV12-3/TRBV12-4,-,CASRPGTEAFF
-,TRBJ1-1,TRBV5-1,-,CASSATGIGNTEAFF
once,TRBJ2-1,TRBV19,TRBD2,CASSFGTSGRGLDEQFF
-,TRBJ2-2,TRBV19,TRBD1,CATRNRGTNTGELFF
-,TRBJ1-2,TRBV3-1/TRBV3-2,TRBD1,CASSQNRGLGGYTF
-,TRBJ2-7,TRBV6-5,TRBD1,CASRVAGQGTYEQYF
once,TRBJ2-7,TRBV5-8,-,CASSLEGYEQYF
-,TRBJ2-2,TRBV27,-,CASSWRGTNTGELFF
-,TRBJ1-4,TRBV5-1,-,CASSLSFRQGATNEKLFF
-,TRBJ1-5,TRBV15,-,CATSRGERGGDSNQPQHF
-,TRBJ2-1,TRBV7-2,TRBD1,CASARGTGSYNEQFF
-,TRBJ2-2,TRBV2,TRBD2,CASSAAGSNTGELFF
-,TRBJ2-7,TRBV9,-,CASSVDVGSSYEQYF
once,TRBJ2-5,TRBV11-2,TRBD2,CASSHPRTSGTEETQYF
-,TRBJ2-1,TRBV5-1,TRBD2,CASSSAGGINEQFF
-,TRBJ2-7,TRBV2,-,CASSVGRDSYEQYF
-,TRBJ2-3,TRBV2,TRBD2,CASGVAGGSTDTQYF
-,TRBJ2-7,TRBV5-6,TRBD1,CASSSTQGLREQYF
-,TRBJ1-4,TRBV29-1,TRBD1,CSVGQGGEKLFF
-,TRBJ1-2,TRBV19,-,CASSKEGAGYGYTF
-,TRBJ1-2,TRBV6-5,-,CASSYFGESHYGYTF
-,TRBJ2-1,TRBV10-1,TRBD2,CASSESWGLAGDDHSYNEQFF
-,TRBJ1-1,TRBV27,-,CASRPQMWTEAFF
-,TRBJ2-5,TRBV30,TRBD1,CAWSVRGQGPPGGETQYF